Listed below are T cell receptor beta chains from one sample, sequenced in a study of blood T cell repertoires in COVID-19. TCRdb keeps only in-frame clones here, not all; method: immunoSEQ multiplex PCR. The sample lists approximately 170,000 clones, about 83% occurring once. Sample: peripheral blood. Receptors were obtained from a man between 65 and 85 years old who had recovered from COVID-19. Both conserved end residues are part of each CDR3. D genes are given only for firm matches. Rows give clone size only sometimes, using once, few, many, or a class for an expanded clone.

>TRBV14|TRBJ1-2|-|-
TGTGCCAGCAGCCACCGGAGGGGCGCGTATGGCTACACCTTC
CASSHRRGAYGYTF
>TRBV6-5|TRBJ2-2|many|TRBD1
TGTGCCAGCAGTTTCCGGACAGGGAGCACCGGGGAGCTGTTTTTT
CASSFRTGSTGELFF
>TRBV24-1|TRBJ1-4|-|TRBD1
TGTGCCACCCAGGGACAGGGCGGCGAAAAACTGTTTTTT
CATQGQGGEKLFF
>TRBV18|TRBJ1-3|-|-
TGTGCCAGCTCATCTACAGGGTTAGGAAACACCATATATTTT
CASSSTGLGNTIYF
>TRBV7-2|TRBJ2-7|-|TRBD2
TGTGCCAGCAGCCAAGACTCGGGCGGGAGCTCCTACGAGCAGTACTTC
CASSQDSGGSSYEQYF
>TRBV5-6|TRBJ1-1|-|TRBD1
TGTGCCAGCAGCTTAGGACAGGCGAACACTGAAGCTTTCTTT
CASSLGQANTEAFF
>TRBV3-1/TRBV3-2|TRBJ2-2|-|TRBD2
TGTGCCAGCAGCCGACGTCTAGCGGGAGGGGGCACCGGGGAGCTGTTTTTT
CASSRRLAGGGTGELFF
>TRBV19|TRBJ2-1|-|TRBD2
TGTGCCAGTAGTCCAGGACTAGCTTCGGAGCAGTTCTTC
CASSPGLASEQFF
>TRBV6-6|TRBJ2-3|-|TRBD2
TGTGCCAGCAGTTACTCACGCGGGAGAGATACGCAGTATTTT
CASSYSRGRDTQYF
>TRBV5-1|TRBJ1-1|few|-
TGCGCCAGCAGCTTGTACAGGTCCGGCACTGAAGCTTTCTTT
CASSLYRSGTEAFF
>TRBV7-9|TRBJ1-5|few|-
TGTGCCAGCAGCCAATACGGGAGCAATCAGCCCCAGCATTTT
CASSQYGSNQPQHF
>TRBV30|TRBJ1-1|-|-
TGTGCCTGGAGTGTACTCGGGGGGAATAGGGAAGCTTTCTTT
CAWSVLGGNREAFF
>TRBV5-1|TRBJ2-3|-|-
TGCGCCAGCAGCGAGGGGGCAGATACGCAGTATTTT
CASSEGADTQYF
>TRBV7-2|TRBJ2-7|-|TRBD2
TGTGCCAGCAGCTCGTTAGCGGGAGGGGCGCAGTACTTC
CASSSLAGGAQYF
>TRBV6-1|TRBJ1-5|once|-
TGTGCCAGCAGTGAAACCGGGACTTATCATCAGCCCCAGCATTTT
CASSETGTYHQPQHF
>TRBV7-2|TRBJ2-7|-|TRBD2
TGTGCCAGTCGTTCCTCGCGGGAGTCCTACGAGCAGTACTTC
CASRSSRESYEQYF
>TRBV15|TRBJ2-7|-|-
TGTGCCACCAGCAGAGTCGGGAGTGGGTACGAGCAGTACTTC
CATSRVGSGYEQYF
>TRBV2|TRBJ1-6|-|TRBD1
TGTGCCAGCAGTACAACCAGGGACAGGGACGGGTATAATTCACCCCTCCACTTT
CASSTTRDRDGYNSPLHF
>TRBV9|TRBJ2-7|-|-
TGTGCCAGCAGCGTAGCCGGAGGGATGAACGAGCAGTACTTC
CASSVAGGMNEQYF
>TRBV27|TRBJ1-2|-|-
TGTGCCATTCCGGGACCTGGGGGGTATGGCTACACCTTC
CAIPGPGGYGYTF
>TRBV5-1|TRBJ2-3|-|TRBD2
TGCGCCAGCAGCTTGGCCGTGCTAGCGGGAGGAGAAGATACGCAGTATTTT
CASSLAVLAGGEDTQYF
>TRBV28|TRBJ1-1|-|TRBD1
TGTGCCAGCAGTAGAACAGGGGGCATGAACACTGAAGCTTTCTTT
CASSRTGGMNTEAFF
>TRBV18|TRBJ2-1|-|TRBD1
TGTGCCAGCTCACCGGACAGGGCCTACTCCTACAATGAGCAGTTCTTC
CASSPDRAYSYNEQFF
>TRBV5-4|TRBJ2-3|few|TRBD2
TGTGCCAGCAGCTCCCGGGACTATAGCACAGATACGCAGTATTTT
CASSSRDYSTDTQYF
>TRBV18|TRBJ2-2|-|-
TGTGCCAGCTCTCACAAGGCCGGACAGTCCAACGGGGTACCCGGGGAGCTGTTTTTT
CASSHKAGQSNGVPGELFF